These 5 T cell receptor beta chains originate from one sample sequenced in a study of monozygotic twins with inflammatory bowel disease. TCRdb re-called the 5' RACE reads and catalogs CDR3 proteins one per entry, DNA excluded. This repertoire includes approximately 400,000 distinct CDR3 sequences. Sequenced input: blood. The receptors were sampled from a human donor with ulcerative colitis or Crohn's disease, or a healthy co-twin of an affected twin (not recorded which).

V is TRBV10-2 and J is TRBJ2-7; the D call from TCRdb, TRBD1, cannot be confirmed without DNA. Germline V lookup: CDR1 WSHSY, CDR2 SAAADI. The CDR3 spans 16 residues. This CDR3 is CASSEKLRDTNYEQYF.

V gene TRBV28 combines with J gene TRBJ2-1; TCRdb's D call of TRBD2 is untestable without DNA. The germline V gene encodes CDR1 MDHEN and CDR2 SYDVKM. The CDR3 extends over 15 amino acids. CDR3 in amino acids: CASSSRAGGRNEQFF.

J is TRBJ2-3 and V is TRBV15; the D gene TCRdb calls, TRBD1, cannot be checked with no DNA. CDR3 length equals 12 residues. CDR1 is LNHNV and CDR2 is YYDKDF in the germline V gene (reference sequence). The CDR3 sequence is CATRGGTDTQYF. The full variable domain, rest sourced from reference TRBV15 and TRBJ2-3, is DAMVIQNPRYQVTQFGKPVTLSCSQTLNHNVMYWYQQKSSQAPKLLFHYYDKDFNNEADTPDNFQSRRPNTSFCFLDIRSPGLGDTAMYLCATRGGTDTQYFGPGTRLTVL.

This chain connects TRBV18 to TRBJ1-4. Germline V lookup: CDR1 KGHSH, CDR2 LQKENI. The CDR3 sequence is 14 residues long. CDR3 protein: CASSASATNEKLFF.

The CDR3 here is CASSPRPTGGYEQYF. V gene TRBV27 combines with J gene TRBJ2-7; TCRdb gives TRBD1 as the D gene, but with no DNA this cannot be confirmed. The CDR3 is made up of 15 amino acids. CDR1 MNHEY and CDR2 SMNVEV come from the germline V gene (reference sequence).